This passage covers 4 T cell receptor beta chains from one sample sequenced in a study of T cell changes during pregnancy in multiple sclerosis. Profiled with immunoSEQ multiplex PCR; TCRdb holds only in-frame clones, not every one. In the table there are about 81,000 clones, roughly 93% of which are singletons. The starting material was peripheral blood, obtained in the third trimester of pregnancy. The receptor set was obtained from a female donor in good health, enrolled as a control in a pregnancy study.

V and J are TRBV28 and TRBJ2-5; TRBD1 matches 7 bases. Germline loops: CDR1 MDHEN, CDR2 SYDVKM. Trimming at V came to 4 bases and at J to 5 bases, leaving 13 bases not matched to a gene. The CDR3 consists of 16 residues. The CDR3 sequence is CASSSLSEGAGETQYF. CDR3 coding DNA: TGTGCCAGCAGTTCCCTAAGTGAGGGGGCTGGGGAGACCCAGTACTTC.

This clone was picked up one time. The chain combines TRBV6-1 with TRBJ1-5; D is possibly TRBD1 (6 bases). Trimming removed 5 bases at V and 5 bases at J, with 13 bases between. This CDR3 is 14 amino acids long. In germline, CDR1 is MNHNS, CDR2 SASEGT. CDR3 loop: CASSTGYQDQPQHF. The CDR3 DNA reads as TGTGCCAGCAGTACAGGGTACCAAGATCAGCCCCAGCATTTT.

For the CDR3, the DNA is TGTGCTAAAAACCGGGACAGGAACACCGGGGAGCTGTTTTTT. It codes for CAKNRDRNTGELFF. V gene TRBV30 combines with J gene TRBJ2-2; TRBD1 matches at 7 bases. The CDR3 is 14 residues long. The germline gives CDR1 GTSNPN, CDR2 SVGIG (reference sequence).

The chain recombines TRBV2 with TRBJ2-7, with a weak D call TRBD2 (5 bases). CDR3 length equals 18 residues. The V end lost 1 base, the J end lost 0 bases, and 19 bases lay between the germline ends. Germline V CDR1 and CDR2: SNHLY, FYNNEI. CDR3 region: CASSEELAFQRYSYEQYF. CDR3 coding DNA: TGTGCCAGCAGTGAAGAGCTAGCATTCCAAAGATACTCCTACGAGCAGTACTTC.